This TCR beta chain comes out of a study of T cells expressing NK-cell markers. Study overall: The authors derived TCR beta repertoires from sorted CD3+CD56+NKG2C+, CD3+CD56+NKG2C- and CD3+CD56-NKG2C+ T cells. General study results and limits: The same clonotypes also predominated in the CD3+CD56-NKG2C+ fraction of a few donors.

Regarding this clonotype: Its antigen is still unknown.

Using the 5' RACE reads, TCRdb records one entry per CDR3 protein without DNA. This sample lists around 550,000 distinct CDR3 sequences; its ten largest clones have approximately 3.6%. CDR3 length equals 14 residues. Germline CDR1 SGHTA, CDR2 FQGNSA. The sequence derives from a young man in good health. Sequences were obtained from blood T cells: a sorted CD56 or NKG2C T cell subset, CD4+ or CD8+ T cells, or bulk PBMC T cells (not recorded which). The genes are TRBV7-2 and TRBJ2-5; checking the TCRdb D call of TRBD1 is not possible without DNA. CDR3 amino acids: CASSFPGQWETQYF.